A selection of T cell receptor beta chains follows, all from one sample in a study of blood T cell repertoires in COVID-19. This table comes from immunoSEQ multiplex PCR, and its TCRdb copy is limited to in-frame clones, with some not included. The table includes 200,000 to 300,000 clones, over 80% detected once. Material for sequencing was peripheral blood. The source of these receptors is a woman aged 60-70 years with active or convalescent COVID-19. Both conserved end residues are trimmed from each CDR3.

cdr3_aa	v_call	j_call
ASSVRHDTEAF	TRBV5-1	TRBJ1-1
ASSLSRFSNQPQH	TRBV7-8	TRBJ1-5
ASSRETGGNTIY	TRBV6-5	TRBJ1-3
ASSLGWVGRTEAF	TRBV5-1	TRBJ1-1
ASSFGQVNTGELF	TRBV28	TRBJ2-2
ASSLGPRGQAYTDTQY	TRBV5-1	TRBJ2-3
ASSLDSGNEQY	TRBV7-2	TRBJ2-7
ASSESRHLNTEAF	TRBV2	TRBJ1-1
AISEIKGERNEQF	TRBV10-3	TRBJ2-1
ASSDLTGGNEQF	TRBV2	TRBJ2-1
ATSDPSSYNEQF	TRBV24-1	TRBJ2-1
ASSDQHTSDLTGELF	TRBV5-1	TRBJ2-2
ATSAGGSYNEQF	TRBV5-1	TRBJ2-1
AARLTGGNYGYT	TRBV6-5	TRBJ1-2
ASSHPGDNEQF	TRBV4-1	TRBJ2-1
ASSDPHRGQETQY	TRBV6-1	TRBJ2-5
SVANTEAF	TRBV29-1	TRBJ1-1
ASSYGLAGGVGEQF	TRBV27	TRBJ2-1
AISETTRADTQY	TRBV10-3	TRBJ2-3
ASSPDRPVANTGELF	TRBV7-9	TRBJ2-2
ASSSGTGSTEAF	TRBV7-9	TRBJ1-1
ASSLRGDYGYT	TRBV12-3/TRBV12-4	TRBJ1-2
ASSQESVETQY	TRBV3-1/TRBV3-2	TRBJ2-5
ASSRWLTGGFSTEAF	TRBV4-1	TRBJ1-1
SVEHTPGTEAF	TRBV29-1	TRBJ1-1
ASSRPVLAGNEQF	TRBV6-6	TRBJ2-1
ATEGSNTGELF	TRBV6-5	TRBJ2-2
ASSVGWTEYTEAF	TRBV9	TRBJ1-1
STYYTLEETQY	TRBV29-1	TRBJ2-5
AISETDRGSNYGYT	TRBV10-3	TRBJ1-2
ASSLGTGGNYGYT	TRBV5-5	TRBJ1-2
ASSLAGLETQY	TRBV5-1	TRBJ2-5
ASRRGREQPQH	TRBV19	TRBJ1-5
ATSRDWHQETQY	TRBV15	TRBJ2-5
ASSEGTGVEKLF	TRBV2	TRBJ1-4
ASSGTGEYGYT	TRBV2	TRBJ1-2
ASSLRGHSNQPQH	TRBV5-1	TRBJ1-5
ASSFSRNNEQF	TRBV5-4	TRBJ2-1
ASRFTGDTEAF	TRBV11-3	TRBJ1-1
ASSFSGKRRETQY	TRBV27	TRBJ2-5
ASSADSTYNEQF	TRBV11-3	TRBJ2-1
AGQGDDTQY	TRBV2	TRBJ2-3
ASSLGLAGNSYEQY	TRBV3-1/TRBV3-2	TRBJ2-7
ASSSAYEQY	TRBV11-3	TRBJ2-7
ASSLAGGGPRN	TRBV5-1	TRBJ2-5
ASSTTSGGPGDTQY	TRBV7-9	TRBJ2-3
ASSLQGTEKLF	TRBV4-1	TRBJ1-4
ATSRVAQVAEQF	TRBV15	TRBJ2-1
ASREDRGGGYT	TRBV4-2	TRBJ1-2
ASSILGAMNTEAF	TRBV19	TRBJ1-1
ASSILQGDEKLF	TRBV5-4	TRBJ1-4
ASSLTSGQPQH	TRBV12-3/TRBV12-4	TRBJ1-5
ASSEVGGAF	TRBV6-1	TRBJ1-1
ASSLRFEQF	TRBV11-2	TRBJ2-1
ASRTGGRETQY	TRBV12-3/TRBV12-4	TRBJ2-5
ASSEGPPENIQY	TRBV9	TRBJ2-4
ASQTTSTDTQY	TRBV19	TRBJ2-3
SVSQGRSYT	TRBV20-1	TRBJ1-2
SARAGVEAF	TRBV20-1	TRBJ1-1